The 29 T cell receptor beta chains below all came from one sample that was sequenced in a study of OX40 agonist ivuxolimab in advanced cancers. Measured with immunoSEQ multiplex PCR; TCRdb has only the in-frame clones, and not every one. The sample has 70,000 to 75,000 clones, 86% seen once. Sequences were derived from CD4+ or CD8+ T cells sorted from blood, sampled in a trial of the OX40 agonist ivuxolimab. All receptors come from an adult with an advanced solid tumor such as melanoma, head and neck, liver or kidney cancer.

V gene TRBV6-5 combines with J gene TRBJ2-3; D ambiguous. Per the germline V gene, CDR1 is MNHEY and CDR2 is SVGAGI. CDR3 length equals 13 residues. Trimming removed 6 bases at V and 5 bases at J, with 12 bases between. CDR3 coding DNA: TGTGCCAGCAGCAACCCCAGCCGAGATACGCAGTATTTT. It encodes CASSNPSRDTQYF.

This chain joins TRBV11-2 and TRBJ2-2; 9 bases are a match to TRBD1. CDR3 length equals 16 residues. Germline CDR1 is SGHAT and CDR2 is FQNNGV. Unmatched junction bases numbered 10, after V lost 5 bases and J lost 6 bases. The CDR3 DNA is TGTGCCAGCAGCCCTCAACTACAGGGGGCTGCCGGGGAGCTGTTTTTT. This sequence encodes CASSPQLQGAAGELFF.

This chain connects TRBV7-9 to TRBJ1-2; D perhaps matches TRBD1 (5 bases). The CDR3 spans 13 residues. Trimming removed 3 bases at V and 8 bases at J, with 13 bases between. Looked up from germline, CDR1 is SEHNR and CDR2 is FQNEAQ (reference sequence). CDR3 nucleotide sequence: TGTGCCAGCAGCTTTGACAGTGCGGGAGGCTACACCTTC. Its translation is CASSFDSAGGYTF.

J is TRBJ2-1 and V is TRBV10-1, with TRBD2 matching 12 bases. Trimming removed 5 bases from V and 4 bases from J; junction bases left unmatched: 15. The germline V gene encodes CDR1 WNHNN and CDR2 SYGVQD (reference sequence). The CDR3 consists of 19 residues. The CDR3 loop is CASSSTSGRPLDRYNEQFF. CDR3 bases: TGCGCCAGCAGTTCTACTAGCGGGAGGCCCCTAGATAGGTACAATGAGCAGTTCTTC.

This sequence joins TRBV7-2 and TRBJ2-7; 12 positions agree with TRBD2. This CDR3 spans 14 amino acids. CDR1 is SGHTA and CDR2 is FQGNSA in the germline V gene. V shed 2 bases, J shed 6 bases, and the junction held 2 bases outside the gene matches. The CDR3 loop is CASSLLAGGLEQYF. For the CDR3, the DNA is TGTGCCAGCAGCTTACTAGCGGGAGGGCTCGAGCAGTACTTC.

In DNA, the CDR3 is TGCGCCAGCAGCGCGGAATCCGCCTCCTACAATGAGCAGTTCTTC. As protein: CASSAESASYNEQFF. The chain joins TRBV5-1 to TRBJ2-1; D not resolved. The length of the CDR3 is 15 residues. CDR1 SGHRS and CDR2 YFSETQ come from the germline V gene. Deletions cut 4 bases from V and 0 bases from J, with 11 bases between.

The chain is built from TRBV7-9 and TRBJ2-5, with 10 bases that match TRBD2. The CDR3 is 16 amino acids. The V gene end was trimmed by 5 bases and the J gene end by 2 bases; junction bases not matched to a gene: 8. Germline V gene sequence: CDR1 SEHNR, CDR2 FQNEAQ (reference sequence). CDR3 sequence reads: CASSPSLLAGQETQYF. CDR3 in DNA: TGTGCCAGCAGCCCTTCCCTACTAGCGGGACAAGAGACCCAGTACTTC. The full variable domain, its missing parts supplied by reference TRBV7-9 and TRBJ2-5, is DTGVSQNPRHKITKRGQNVTFRCDPISEHNRLYWYRQTLGQGPEFLTYFQNEAQLEKSRLLSDRFSAERPKGSFSTLEIQRTEQGDSAMYLCASSPSLLAGQETQYFGPGTRLLVL.

The chain couples TRBV5-1 to TRBJ2-7; 9 bases are shared with TRBD1. V lost 4 bases and J lost 7; bases outside the gene matches: 9. This CDR3 is built from 14 residues. The germline V gene has CDR1 SGHRS and CDR2 YFSETQ. The CDR3 is CASSPMGQGHEQYF. The CDR3 DNA follows: TGCGCCAGCAGCCCTATGGGACAGGGCCATGAGCAGTACTTC.

The chain recombines TRBV19 with TRBJ2-7; no clear D gene. Germline V CDR1 and CDR2: LNHDA, SQIVND (reference sequence). V lost 6 bases and J 2 bases, leaving 14 bases between the germline ends. The CDR3 has 14 amino acids. The CDR3 nucleotides read TGTGCCAGTAGACACCGGACCGAAACCTACGAGCAGTACTTC. It encodes CASRHRTETYEQYF. The whole variable domain, remainder taken from reference TRBV19 and TRBJ2-7, is DGGITQSPKYLFRKEGQNVTLSCEQNLNHDAMYWYRQDPGQGLRLIYYSQIVNDFQKGDIAEGYSVSREKKESFPLTVTSAQKNPTAFYLCASRHRTETYEQYFGPGTRLTVT.

The chain combines TRBV4-1 with TRBJ1-4, with D perhaps TRBD1 (6 bases). V dropped 4 bases and J dropped 6 bases, with 15 bases sitting between them. CDR1 and CDR2 (germline): MGHRA, YSYEKL. The CDR3 runs to 15 residues. In DNA form, the CDR3 reads TGCGCCAGCAGCCGCCAGGAACAGGGAGATGAAAAACTGTTTTTT. As protein: CASSRQEQGDEKLFF.

This sequence joins TRBV11-3 and TRBJ2-1; TRBD2 matches 12 bases. V gave up 5 bases and J gave up 7 bases; unmatched junction bases: 6. CDR1 is SGHNT and CDR2 is YENEEA in the germline V gene. This CDR3 comprises 15 residues. CDR3: CASSQTSGSFNEQFF. The CDR3 bases are TGTGCCAGCAGCCAGACTAGCGGGAGCTTTAATGAGCAGTTCTTC.

This clone appeared once. This sequence joins TRBV4-1 and TRBJ1-2, with unresolved D. Germline V gives CDR1 MGHRA, CDR2 YSYEKL. V dropped 1 base and J dropped 4 bases, with 10 bases sitting between them. CDR3 length: 14 amino acids. In nucleotides, the CDR3 is TGCGCCAGCAGCCAAGGCAGGAATGCCTATGGCTACACCTTC. Residues: CASSQGRNAYGYTF.

This chain's CDR3 is CASRRGGTEAFF. CDR3 DNA sequence: TGTGCCAGCAGGCGGGGGGGCACTGAAGCTTTCTTT. The genes are TRBV11-2 and TRBJ1-1; a weak D match, TRBD1 (5 bases). This CDR3 spans 12 amino acids. Per germline, CDR1 SGHAT and CDR2 FQNNGV. V shed 6 bases and J shed 4 bases, with 9 bases lying between them.

This clone was counted only a few times. This chain connects TRBV11-2 to TRBJ1-4, with D perhaps TRBD1 (5 bases). Trimming took 0 bases from V and 0 from J, leaving 14 bases between them. CDR1 is SGHAT and CDR2 is FQNNGV in the germline V gene. The CDR3 extends over 18 amino acids. This chain's CDR3 is CASSLENPWGATNEKLFF. The CDR3, as DNA: TGTGCCAGCAGCTTAGAAAACCCTTGGGGCGCAACTAATGAAAAACTGTTTTTT.

V usage is TRBV30 and J usage is TRBJ1-6; weak D call: TRBD1 (5 bases). This CDR3 contains 13 residues. In germline, CDR1 is GTSNPN, CDR2 SVGIG (reference sequence). V was cut by 6 bases and J by 4 bases, with 10 bases left in between. The CDR3 protein is CACSGHYNSPLHF. DNA of the CDR3: TGTGCCTGTTCGGGGCATTATAATTCACCCCTCCACTTT. Complete variable domain (other parts from reference TRBV30 and TRBJ1-6): SQTIHQWPATLVQPVGSPLSLECTVEGTSNPNLYWYRQAAGRGLQLLFYSVGIGQISSEVPQNLSASRPQDRQFILSSKKLLLSDSGFYLCACSGHYNSPLHFGNGTRLTVT.

The chain links TRBV5-4 to TRBJ2-7, with 11 bases fitting TRBD2. The germline gives CDR1 SGHNT, CDR2 YYREEE (reference sequence). CDR3 length: 11 amino acids. The CDR3 here is CASSSTSGSYV. The DNA for the CDR3 is TGTGCCAGCAGCTCAACTAGCGGGAGCTATGTC.

The gene calls are TRBV28 and TRBJ1-1; 8 nucleotides agree with TRBD1. J gave up 4 bases and V 5 bases, and 9 bases lay outside the gene matches. The CDR3 has 15 amino acids. Germline assignment: CDR1 MDHEN and CDR2 SYDVKM. CDR3: CASSEAGQGSTEAFF. The CDR3 bases are TGTGCCAGCAGTGAAGCTGGACAGGGCAGCACTGAAGCTTTCTTT.

The J gene is TRBJ2-1, the V gene TRBV7-3; weak D call: TRBD2 (7 bases). V lost 11 bases to trimming and J lost 8 bases, with 19 bases between them. Germline lookup yields CDR1 SGHTA and CDR2 FQGTGA. The CDR3 extends over 13 amino acids. CDR3 in amino acids: CACGGGIGDEQFF. CDR3 sequence (DNA): TGTGCCTGCGGGGGCGGGATTGGCGATGAGCAGTTCTTC.

The chain uses TRBV9 and TRBJ2-3; no clear D. From germline, CDR1 is SGDLS and CDR2 YYNGEE. CDR3 size: 13 residues. V was shortened by 3 bases and J by 3 bases, with 8 bases between the two germline ends. In nucleotides, the CDR3 is TGTGCCAGCAGCGGGAGAGGTACAGATACGCAGTATTTT. It is translated as CASSGRGTDTQYF.

J is TRBJ2-1 and V is TRBV7-7; TRBD2 might be the D (6 bases). CDR1 and CDR2 from the germline V gene are SSHAT and FNYEAQ (reference sequence). V was trimmed by 3 bases and J by 7 bases, leaving 13 bases between them. The CDR3 sequence is 14 residues long. The CDR3, as DNA: TGTGCCAGCAGCTTCGGGGGAGATGGGAATGAGCAGTTCTTC. Protein sequence: CASSFGGDGNEQFF.

This chain joins TRBV29-1 and TRBJ1-2; 7 bases map to TRBD1. The CDR3 totals 12 residues. V trimming: 4 bases; J trimming: 7 bases; junction bases outside the gene matches: 6. The germline V gene has CDR1 SQVTM and CDR2 ANQGSEA. CDR3 coding DNA: TGCAGCGTTGCCGACAGGGATGGTGGCTACACCTTC. Translation: CSVADRDGGYTF.

A single count supports this clone. The rearrangement links TRBV7-9 to TRBJ2-3, with D perhaps TRBD1 (6 bases). This CDR3 is built from 14 residues. The germline V gene has CDR1 SEHNR and CDR2 FQNEAQ (reference sequence). Trimming cost V 5 bases and J 4 bases, with 13 bases left between them. The CDR3 region has the DNA TGTGCCAGCAGCCCCACAGGGAAGCCAGATACGCAGTATTTT. Protein: CASSPTGKPDTQYF.

This rearrangement joins TRBV7-8 to TRBJ2-1, with D perhaps matching TRBD1 (5 bases). This CDR3 is 16 amino acids long. Germline-derived CDR1 and CDR2 are SGHVS and FQNEAQ. Trimming shortened V by 3 bases and J by 4 bases, and 16 bases separated the two germline ends. CDR3: CASSFRVVWKYNEQFF. The CDR3 DNA is TGTGCCAGCAGCTTCAGGGTAGTGTGGAAATACAATGAGCAGTTCTTC.

Only a few counts were recorded for this clone. The sample carries other DNA sequences with the same CDR3. The rearrangement uses TRBV5-1 and TRBJ2-5; 11 positions agree with TRBD2. V lost 3 bases to trimming and J lost 3 bases; unmatched junction nucleotides: 1. The CDR3 runs to 14 residues. Per germline, CDR1 SGHRS and CDR2 YFSETQ. In nucleotides, the CDR3 is TGCGCCAGCAGCTCGGGACTAGCGGAAGAGACCCAGTACTTC. As protein: CASSSGLAEETQYF.

J is TRBJ2-5 and V is TRBV20-1; D is unclear. V was shortened by 6 bases and J by 7 bases, with 3 bases between the two germline ends. In germline, CDR1 is DFQATT, CDR2 SNEGSKA (reference sequence). The CDR3 contains 8 residues. The CDR3, as DNA: TGCAGTGCGGGGACCCAGTACTTC. Its protein product is CSAGTQYF.

This sequence joins TRBV7-9 and TRBJ2-2; D is tentatively TRBD1 or TRBD2 (5 bases each). CDR1 SEHNR and CDR2 FQNEAQ come from the germline V gene (reference sequence). V was cut by 5 bases and J by 2 bases, with 12 bases left in between. The CDR3 is made up of 15 amino acids. CDR3 in DNA: TGTGCCAGCAGCAGGGACGGACCCAACACCGGGGAGCTGTTTTTT. The encoded protein is CASSRDGPNTGELFF.

J is TRBJ2-3 and V is TRBV7-2, with D possibly being TRBD1 or TRBD2 (6 bases each). V was cut by 3 bases and J by 6 bases, with 16 bases left in between. CDR3 length: 15 residues. Germline loops: CDR1 SGHTA, CDR2 FQGNSA. CDR3 sequence: CASSLGHRGGDTQYF. Written as DNA, the CDR3 is TGTGCCAGCAGCTTGGGACACCGTGGGGGGGATACGCAGTATTTT.

The CDR3 nucleotides read TGTGCCAGCAGCAAAGGGACAGTCTCTGGAAACACCATATATTTT. Encoded protein: CASSKGTVSGNTIYF. This chain links TRBV5-6 with TRBJ1-3; TRBD1 matches 7 bases. The CDR3 has 15 residues. V lost 4 bases, J lost 0 bases, and 4 bases stayed unmatched. Germline CDR1 SGHDT, CDR2 YYEEEE.

The V and J genes are TRBV4-1 and TRBJ2-7; TRBD2 agrees at 11 bases. Trimming removed 0 bases from V and 2 bases from J; junction bases left unmatched: 6. The CDR3 has 17 residues. In germline, CDR1 is MGHRA, CDR2 YSYEKL. CDR3: CASSQERSLAGAYEQYF. The CDR3 DNA sequence: TGCGCCAGCAGCCAAGAAAGGTCACTAGCGGGGGCCTACGAGCAGTACTTC.